This TCR beta chain was sequenced for a study of identical twins. Study-wide points: In monozygotic twins, models underestimated the sharing of out-of-frame TCR alpha. Beta out-of-frame sequences showed weaker excess twin sharing.

This clonotype was counted between two and nine times. The antigen is unknown. TCRdb called the 5' RACE reads again in MiXCR, with one record for every CDR3 protein. Of about 530,000 distinct CDR3 sequences listed, about 22% are singletons. These sequences were also reported in another study, on yellow fever vaccine responses in identical twins.

The sequence was obtained from a young woman in good health. The source material was CD4+ T cells sorted from blood.

The CDR3 is CASSLGGPGLSYNEQFF. CDR3 coding DNA: TGTGCCAGCAGCTTAGGGGGACCGGGACTCTCCTACAATGAGCAGTTCTTC. V is TRBV7-9 and J is TRBJ2-1; D might be TRBD2 (6 bases). Germline V lookup: CDR1 SEHNR, CDR2 FQNEAQ (reference sequence). The V and J ends lost 1 base and 0 bases respectively, with 13 bases between them. The CDR3 contains 17 residues. The entire variable domain, with the rest obtained from reference TRBV7-9 and TRBJ2-1, is as follows: DTGVSQNPRHKITKRGQNVTFRCDPISEHNRLYWYRQTLGQGPEFLTYFQNEAQLEKSRLLSDRFSAERPKGSFSTLEIQRTEQGDSAMYLCASSLGGPGLSYNEQFFGPGTRLTVL.